This is a list of T cell receptor beta chains from one sample in a study of T cell responses to AZD1222 COVID-19 vaccine. Measured with immunoSEQ multiplex PCR; TCRdb has only the in-frame clones, and not every one. This table has tens of thousands of clones, 70% to 90% appearing once. The sample here was peripheral blood, taken on day 0 of AZD1222 vaccination. The origin of the receptors is an adult in good health. Each CDR3 is given with its conserved first and last residue. The order of the fields is D gene, J gene, clone size, V gene, CDR3 DNA, CDR3 protein. The D gene is left open where the match is weak. Size values are once, few and many counts, or a class for expanded clones, and some rows have none.

>NA|TRBJ1-4|NA|TRBV19
TGTGCCAGTAGTGCCCCCGGAGGTAATGAAAAACTGTTTTTT
CASSAPGGNEKLFF
>NA|TRBJ2-6|NA|TRBV27
TGTGCCAGCAGTCTCGAGCCAGAGCGCTCTGGGGCCAACGTCCTGACTTTC
CASSLEPERSGANVLTF
>TRBD2|TRBJ2-2|NA|TRBV2
TGTGCCAGCACCGGACTAGCGGTTGCCGGGGAGCTGTTTTTT
CASTGLAVAGELFF
>NA|TRBJ1-5|NA|TRBV28
TGTGCCAGCAGTTCAGTTGGGAGTTTGGGGGCCAATCAGCCCCAGCATTTT
CASSSVGSLGANQPQHF
>TRBD2|TRBJ2-7|NA|TRBV5-5
TGTGCCAGCAGCTGGGGCCCTAGCGGGGGGTACGAGCAGTACTTC
CASSWGPSGGYEQYF
>NA|TRBJ1-4|NA|TRBV6-6
TGTGCCAGCAGGCCGACAGGTGAAGAAAAACTGTTTTTT
CASRPTGEEKLFF
>NA|TRBJ2-7|NA|TRBV29-1
TGCAGCGTGGAGGGACAGACTTACGAGCAGTACTTC
CSVEGQTYEQYF
>NA|TRBJ1-6|NA|TRBV3-1/TRBV3-2
TGTGCCAGCAGCCAAGACTGGGCTCCAGGTTCACCCCTCCACTTT
CASSQDWAPGSPLHF
>TRBD1|TRBJ2-5|NA|TRBV7-2
TGTGCCAGCAGCGGGACAGTTCAAGAGACCCAGTACTTC
CASSGTVQETQYF
>NA|TRBJ1-6|NA|TRBV27
TGTGCCAGCAGTTTATCGTGGGCCAGTAATTCACCCCTCCACTTT
CASSLSWASNSPLHF
>NA|TRBJ1-6|NA|TRBV28
TGTGCCAGTGGGGGCGGTAGCTCCTATAATTCACCCCTCCACTTT
CASGGGSSYNSPLHF
>TRBD1|TRBJ1-4|NA|TRBV14
TGTGCCAGCAGCCGCGCAGGGGGCCTAAGAGAAAAACTGTTTTTT
CASSRAGGLREKLFF
>TRBD2|TRBJ2-7|NA|TRBV11-2
TGTGCCAGCAGCTTATTCTCCAGCGGGAGCTGGTACGAGCAGTACTTC
CASSLFSSGSWYEQYF
>NA|TRBJ1-1|NA|TRBV25-1
TGTGCCAGCAGTAAGGACCCCCATATCGCTCAGAACACTGAAGCTTTCTTT
CASSKDPHIAQNTEAFF
>NA|TRBJ2-2|NA|TRBV12-3/TRBV12-4
TGTGCCAGCAGTCTGGCCTCCCGCGGGGAGCTGTTTTTT
CASSLASRGELFF
>NA|TRBJ1-2|NA|TRBV18
TGTGCCAGCTCACGAGATAGGTCAGCGACTACGGACGGCTACACCTTC
CASSRDRSATTDGYTF
>TRBD2|TRBJ2-1|NA|TRBV19
TGTGCCAGCGGTCGGCTAGCGGGTTTCAATGAGCAGTTCTTC
CASGRLAGFNEQFF
>NA|TRBJ1-2|NA|TRBV28
TGTGCCAGCACCCTCGGGACCTATGGGGGCTACACCTTC
CASTLGTYGGYTF
>NA|TRBJ1-1|NA|TRBV3-1/TRBV3-2
TGTGCCAGCAGCCCCGGGACTGAAGCTTTCTTT
CASSPGTEAFF
>NA|TRBJ1-6|NA|TRBV10-1
TGCGCCATGCGGAGGTATCCACCCCTCCACTTT
CAMRRYPPLHF
>TRBD1|TRBJ1-2|NA|TRBV19
TGTGCCAGTAGAACCGGGACAGGGGAAGGCTATGGCTACACCTTC
CASRTGTGEGYGYTF
>TRBD1|TRBJ1-2|once|TRBV3-1/TRBV3-2
TGTGCCAGCAGCCAAGGGGCACCCGGACAGGGGGCGCATGGCTACACCTTC
CASSQGAPGQGAHGYTF
>NA|TRBJ2-3|NA|TRBV7-9
TGTGCCAGCAGCCTTGGGGAATTCACAGATACGCAGTATTTT
CASSLGEFTDTQYF
>NA|TRBJ1-2|few|TRBV7-9
TGTGCCAGCAGCTTAGGAATTAAAAAGGACAGAACTAACTATGGCTACACCTTC
CASSLGIKKDRTNYGYTF
>TRBD1|TRBJ1-6|few|TRBV4-1
TGCGCCAGCAGCCAAGTCAGGGGGACAGGCTCCTATAATTCACCCCTCCACTTT
CASSQVRGTGSYNSPLHF
>NA|TRBJ1-2|NA|TRBV3-1/TRBV3-2
TGTGCCAGCAGCCAAGACGGAGGAGGGGATAACTATGGCTACACCTTC
CASSQDGGGDNYGYTF
>NA|TRBJ2-2|NA|TRBV6-2/TRBV6-3
TGTGCCAGCAGCCGGACCCTAGAACTCACCGGGGAGCTGTTTTTT
CASSRTLELTGELFF
>NA|TRBJ1-5|NA|TRBV20-1
TGCAGTGCTAGTCCGGACAGCGGCAATCAGCCCCAGCATTTT
CSASPDSGNQPQHF
>NA|TRBJ2-3|NA|TRBV6-5
TGTGCCAGCAGTTACCGTAGCCCCGACACAGATACGCAGTATTTT
CASSYRSPDTDTQYF
>NA|TRBJ2-7|NA|TRBV18
TGTGCCAGCTCACCACGAGGGGGGACTTCAACCTACGAGCAGTACTTC
CASSPRGGTSTYEQYF
>NA|TRBJ2-2|NA|TRBV3-1/TRBV3-2
TGTGCCAGCAGCCACGTTAACACCGGGGAGCTGTTTTTT
CASSHVNTGELFF
>TRBD1|TRBJ2-5|NA|TRBV10-1
TGCGCCAGCAGTGAGGGCAGGGGGACGTCGGAGACCCAGTACTTC
CASSEGRGTSETQYF
>NA|TRBJ2-5|NA|TRBV5-1
TGCGCCAGCAGCTTGGACGCCCAGCTAACTGGGACCCAGTACTTC
CASSLDAQLTGTQYF
>NA|TRBJ1-3|NA|TRBV3-1/TRBV3-2
TGTGCCAGCAGCCAAACCTCGGCTGGAAACACCATATATTTT
CASSQTSAGNTIYF
>NA|TRBJ2-5|NA|TRBV5-6
TGTGCCAGCAGCTTGGGGCTAGCCCCAGAGACCCAGTACTTC
CASSLGLAPETQYF
>TRBD2|TRBJ2-7|few|TRBV19
TGTGCCAGTAGTCGAGGAAGACTAGCGGGAGGAGGCGAGCAGTACTTC
CASSRGRLAGGGEQYF
>NA|TRBJ1-5|NA|TRBV28
TGTGCCAGCAGTTTATACAGCCTAGGGGACAATCAGCCCCAGCATTTT
CASSLYSLGDNQPQHF
>NA|TRBJ1-2|NA|TRBV19
TGTGCCAGTAGTATTTCAAACAGGGACGACTATGGCTACACCTTC
CASSISNRDDYGYTF
>NA|TRBJ2-7|NA|TRBV2
TGTGCCAGCAGTCAGGGACTTACCGTCTACGAGCAGTACTTC
CASSQGLTVYEQYF
>TRBD1|TRBJ2-7|NA|TRBV28
TGTGCCAGCAGTCCGGGCCAGGGGGACGAGCAGTACTTC
CASSPGQGDEQYF
>NA|TRBJ2-7|NA|TRBV5-1
TGCGCCAGCAGTTTGGACTTGCTCCGCGAGCAGTACTTC
CASSLDLLREQYF
>TRBD1|TRBJ2-1|NA|TRBV4-1
TGCGCCAGCAGCCAAAGCGCAGGGGGTTACTACAATGAGCAGTTCTTC
CASSQSAGGYYNEQFF
>TRBD2|TRBJ2-5|NA|TRBV13
TGTGCCAGCAGCAGGACTAGCGGGGGCTCAGAGACCCAGTACTTC
CASSRTSGGSETQYF
>NA|TRBJ2-3|NA|TRBV19
TGTGCCAGTAGTATAGGAGACTACAGCACAGATACGCAGTATTTT
CASSIGDYSTDTQYF
>TRBD2|TRBJ2-1|NA|TRBV7-2
TGTGCCAGCAGCCCCAGGAGTCTAGCGGGGGCGGTTGAGCAGTTCTTC
CASSPRSLAGAVEQFF
>NA|TRBJ2-1|NA|TRBV5-1
TGCGCCAGCAGCTTTGTTGTATCCTCTCGGCGGGAAGGGTTCAATGAGCAGTTCTTC
CASSFVVSSRREGFNEQFF
>NA|TRBJ2-1|NA|TRBV2
TGTGCCAGCAGTGACCCGGGAGTGATCAATGAGCAGTTCTTC
CASSDPGVINEQFF
>TRBD2|TRBJ2-3|NA|TRBV19
TGTGCCAGTACTCCCGGGGGGGGGTTGAATACGCAGTATTTT
CASTPGGGLNTQYF
>TRBD1|TRBJ1-6|NA|TRBV24-1
TGTGCCACCAGTGATTCATCCGGGACAGGCAATTCACCCCTCCACTTT
CATSDSSGTGNSPLHF